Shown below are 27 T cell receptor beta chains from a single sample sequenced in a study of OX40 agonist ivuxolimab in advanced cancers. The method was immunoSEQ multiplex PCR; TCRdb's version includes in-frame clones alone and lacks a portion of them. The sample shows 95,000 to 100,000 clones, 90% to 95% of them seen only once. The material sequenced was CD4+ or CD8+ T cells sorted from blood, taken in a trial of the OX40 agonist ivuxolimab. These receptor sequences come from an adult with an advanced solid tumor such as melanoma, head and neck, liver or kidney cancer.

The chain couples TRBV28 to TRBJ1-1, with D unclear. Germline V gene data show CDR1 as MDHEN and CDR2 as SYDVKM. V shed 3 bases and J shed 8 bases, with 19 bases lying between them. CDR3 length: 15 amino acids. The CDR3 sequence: CASSFRFWTPREAFF. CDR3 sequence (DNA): TGTGCCAGCAGTTTTCGTTTTTGGACCCCACGCGAAGCTTTCTTT.

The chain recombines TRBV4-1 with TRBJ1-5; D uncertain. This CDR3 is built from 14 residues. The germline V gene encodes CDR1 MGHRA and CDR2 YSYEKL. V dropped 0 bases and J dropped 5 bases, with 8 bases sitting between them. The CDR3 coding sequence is TGCGCCAGCAGCCAAGATGGGAGGGATCAGCCCCAGCATTTT. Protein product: CASSQDGRDQPQHF.

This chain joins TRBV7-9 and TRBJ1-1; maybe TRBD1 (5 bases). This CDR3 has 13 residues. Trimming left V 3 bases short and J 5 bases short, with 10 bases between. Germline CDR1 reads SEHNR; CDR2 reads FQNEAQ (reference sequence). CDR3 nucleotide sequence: TGTGCCAGCAGCTTGGGGGGAACTACTGAAGCTTTCTTT. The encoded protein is CASSLGGTTEAFF.

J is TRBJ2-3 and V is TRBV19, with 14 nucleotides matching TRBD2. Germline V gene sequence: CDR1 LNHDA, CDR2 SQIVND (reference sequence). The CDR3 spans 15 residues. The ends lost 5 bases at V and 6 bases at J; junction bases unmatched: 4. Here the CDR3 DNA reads TGTGCCAGTAGTGGGACTAGCGGGAGCGGGGATACGCAGTATTTT. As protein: CASSGTSGSGDTQYF.

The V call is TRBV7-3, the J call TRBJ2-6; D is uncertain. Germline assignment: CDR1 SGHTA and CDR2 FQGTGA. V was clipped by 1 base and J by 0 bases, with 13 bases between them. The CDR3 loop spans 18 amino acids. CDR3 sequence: CASSLMASGTSGANVLTF. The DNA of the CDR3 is TGTGCCAGCAGCTTAATGGCGTCCGGTACCTCTGGGGCCAACGTCCTGACTTTC.

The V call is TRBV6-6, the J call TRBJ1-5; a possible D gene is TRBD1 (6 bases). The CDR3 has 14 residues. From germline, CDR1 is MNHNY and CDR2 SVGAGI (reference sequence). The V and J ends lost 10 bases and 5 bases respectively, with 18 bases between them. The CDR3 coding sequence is TGTGCCACCTACCCTGTTAAGGGGGATCAGCCCCAGCATTTT. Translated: CATYPVKGDQPQHF.

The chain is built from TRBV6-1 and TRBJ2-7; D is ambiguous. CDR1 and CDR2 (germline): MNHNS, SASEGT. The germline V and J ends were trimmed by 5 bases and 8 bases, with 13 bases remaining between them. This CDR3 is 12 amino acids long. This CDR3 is CASSSLRYKQYV. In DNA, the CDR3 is TGTGCCAGCAGTTCCTTGCGGTACAAGCAGTACGTC.

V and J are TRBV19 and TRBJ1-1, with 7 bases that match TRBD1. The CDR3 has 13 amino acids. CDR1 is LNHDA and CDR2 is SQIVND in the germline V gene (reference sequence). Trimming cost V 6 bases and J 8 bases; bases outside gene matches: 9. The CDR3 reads CASSGLRDSEAFF. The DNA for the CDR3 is TGTGCCAGTAGCGGACTCCGGGACAGCGAAGCTTTCTTT.

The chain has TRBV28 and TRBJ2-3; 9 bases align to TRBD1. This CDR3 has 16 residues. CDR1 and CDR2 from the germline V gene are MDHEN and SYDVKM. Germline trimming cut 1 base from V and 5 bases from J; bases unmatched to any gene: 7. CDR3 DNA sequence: TGTGCCAGCAGTTTATACGGACAGGGGTTAAGAGATACGCAGTATTTT. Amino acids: CASSLYGQGLRDTQYF.

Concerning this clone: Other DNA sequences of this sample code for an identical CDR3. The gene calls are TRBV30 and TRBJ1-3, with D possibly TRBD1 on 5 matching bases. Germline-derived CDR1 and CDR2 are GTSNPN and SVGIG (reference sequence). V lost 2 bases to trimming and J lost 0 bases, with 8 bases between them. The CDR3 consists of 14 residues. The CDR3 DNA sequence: TGTGCCTGGAGTCTCGGGGGCTCTGGAAACACCATATATTTT. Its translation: CAWSLGGSGNTIYF.

For the CDR3, the DNA is TGTGCCAGCAGCTTGGATCCAGGGCGACCAACTATCTATGGCTACACCTTC. Its translation is CASSLDPGRPTIYGYTF. The chain carries TRBV5-5 and TRBJ1-2, with a tentative D call TRBD1 (5 bases). The CDR3 runs 17 residues. Germline CDR1 is SGHKS and CDR2 is YYEKEE (reference sequence). Trimming left V 0 bases short and J 4 bases short, with 19 bases between.

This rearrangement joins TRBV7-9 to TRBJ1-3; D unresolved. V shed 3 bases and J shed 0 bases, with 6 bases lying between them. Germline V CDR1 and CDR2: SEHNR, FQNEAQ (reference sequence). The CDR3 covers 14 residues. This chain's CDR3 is CASSFLTSGNTIYF. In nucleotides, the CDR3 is TGTGCCAGCAGCTTTTTGACCTCTGGAAACACCATATATTTT.

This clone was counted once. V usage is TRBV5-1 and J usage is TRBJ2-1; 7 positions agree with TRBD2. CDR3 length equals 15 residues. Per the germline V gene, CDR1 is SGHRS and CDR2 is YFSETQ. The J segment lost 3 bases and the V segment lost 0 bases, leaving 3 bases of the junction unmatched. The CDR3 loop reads CASSLGAGHYNEQFF. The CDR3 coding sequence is TGCGCCAGCAGCTTGGGAGCGGGGCACTACAATGAGCAGTTCTTC.

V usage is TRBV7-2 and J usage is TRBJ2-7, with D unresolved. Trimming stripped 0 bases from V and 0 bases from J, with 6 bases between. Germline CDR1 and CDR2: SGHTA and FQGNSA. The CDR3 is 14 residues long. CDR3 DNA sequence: TGTGCCAGCAGCTTAGCGGCTAGCTCCTACGAGCAGTACTTC. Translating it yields CASSLAASSYEQYF.

CDR3 sequence reads: CASSPSRAKNIQYF. CDR3 DNA sequence: TGTGCCAGCAGCCCCTCTCGGGCCAAAAACATTCAGTACTTC. The chain couples TRBV7-2 to TRBJ2-4; no firm D call. Germline V gives CDR1 SGHTA, CDR2 FQGNSA. V gave up 5 bases and J gave up 1 base, with 9 bases separating them. CDR3 length: 14 residues.

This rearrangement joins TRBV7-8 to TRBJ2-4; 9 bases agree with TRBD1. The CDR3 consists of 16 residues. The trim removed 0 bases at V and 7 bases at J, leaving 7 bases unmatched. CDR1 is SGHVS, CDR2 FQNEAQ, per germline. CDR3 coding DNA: TGTGCCAGCAGCTTAGCGATCCTCGACAGGGGGAACATTCAGTACTTC. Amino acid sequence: CASSLAILDRGNIQYF. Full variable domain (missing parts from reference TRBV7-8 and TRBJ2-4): GAGVSQSPRYKVAKRGQDVALRCDPISGHVSLFWYQQALGQGPEFLTYFQNEAQLDKSGLPSDRFFAERPEGSVSTLKIQRTQQEDSAVYLCASSLAILDRGNIQYFGAGTRLSVL.

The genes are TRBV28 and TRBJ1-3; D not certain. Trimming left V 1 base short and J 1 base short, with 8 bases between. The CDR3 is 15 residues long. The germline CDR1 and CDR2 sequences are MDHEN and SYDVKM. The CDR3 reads CASSLSTESGNTIYF. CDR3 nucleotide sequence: TGTGCCAGCAGTTTATCCACAGAATCTGGAAACACCATATATTTT.

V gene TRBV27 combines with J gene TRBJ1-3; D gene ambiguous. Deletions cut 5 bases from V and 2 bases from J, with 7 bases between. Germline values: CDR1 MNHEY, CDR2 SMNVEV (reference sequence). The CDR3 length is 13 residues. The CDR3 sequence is CASSRRTGNTIYF. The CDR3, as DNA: TGTGCCAGCAGTCGACGGACTGGAAACACCATATATTTT.

CDR3 sequence (DNA): TGTGCCAGCAGCCAAGATTGGCTAGCGGGAGGAGGTGAGCAGTTCTTC. This sequence encodes CASSQDWLAGGGEQFF. V gene TRBV4-2 combines with J gene TRBJ2-1; TRBD2 aligns across 11 bases. Germline CDR1 LGHNA, CDR2 YNFKEQ. V was pared by 0 bases and J by 9 bases, with 7 bases of the junction left unmatched. The CDR3 loop spans 16 amino acids.

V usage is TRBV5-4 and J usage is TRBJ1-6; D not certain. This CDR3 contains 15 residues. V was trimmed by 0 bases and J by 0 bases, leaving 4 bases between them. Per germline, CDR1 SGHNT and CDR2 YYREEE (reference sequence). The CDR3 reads CASSLGRSYNSPLHF. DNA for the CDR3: TGTGCCAGCAGCTTGGGGCGCTCCTATAATTCACCCCTCCACTTT.

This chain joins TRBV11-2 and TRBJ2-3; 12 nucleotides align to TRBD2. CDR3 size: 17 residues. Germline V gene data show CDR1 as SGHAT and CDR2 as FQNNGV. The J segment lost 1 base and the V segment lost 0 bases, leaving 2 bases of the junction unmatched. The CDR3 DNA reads TGTGCCAGCAGCTTAGATAGGACTAGCGGGGGCACAGATACGCAGTATTTT. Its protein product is CASSLDRTSGGTDTQYF. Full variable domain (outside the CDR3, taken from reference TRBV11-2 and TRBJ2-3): EAGVAQSPRYKIIEKRQSVAFWCNPISGHATLYWYQQILGQGPKLLIQFQNNGVVDDSQLPKDRFSAERLKGVDSTLKIQPAKLEDSAVYLCASSLDRTSGGTDTQYFGPGTRLTVL.

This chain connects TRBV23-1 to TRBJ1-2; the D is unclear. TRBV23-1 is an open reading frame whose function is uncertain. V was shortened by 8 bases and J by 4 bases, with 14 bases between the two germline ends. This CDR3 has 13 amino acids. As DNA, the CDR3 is TGCGCCAGCCCGGTCCCGGGCCTCTATGGCTACACCTTC. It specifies CASPVPGLYGYTF.

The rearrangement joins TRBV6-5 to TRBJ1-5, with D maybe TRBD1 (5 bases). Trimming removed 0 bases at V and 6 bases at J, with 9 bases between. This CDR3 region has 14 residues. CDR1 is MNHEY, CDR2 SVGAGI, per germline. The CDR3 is CASSYSGEPQPQHF. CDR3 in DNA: TGTGCCAGCAGTTACTCGGGGGAGCCTCAGCCCCAGCATTTT.

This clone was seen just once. This CDR3 reads CASRGGPVTGELFF. The CDR3, as DNA: TGTGCCAGCAGGGGGGGGCCGGTCACCGGGGAGCTGTTTTTT. The rearrangement uses TRBV28 and TRBJ2-2; D is possibly TRBD2 (7 bases). V was pared by 6 bases and J by 4 bases, with 12 bases between. Germline assignment: CDR1 MDHEN and CDR2 SYDVKM. This CDR3 spans 14 amino acids.

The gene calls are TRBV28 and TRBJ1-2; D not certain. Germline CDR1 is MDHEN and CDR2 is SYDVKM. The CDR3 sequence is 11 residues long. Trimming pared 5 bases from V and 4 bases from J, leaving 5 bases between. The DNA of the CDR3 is TGTGCCAGCAGTGCAGGCTATGGCTACACCTTC. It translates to CASSAGYGYTF.

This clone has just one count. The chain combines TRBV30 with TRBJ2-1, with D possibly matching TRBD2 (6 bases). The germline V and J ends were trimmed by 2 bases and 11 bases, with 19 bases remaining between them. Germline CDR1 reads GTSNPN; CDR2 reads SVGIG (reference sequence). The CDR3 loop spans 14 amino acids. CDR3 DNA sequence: TGTGCCTGGAGTACCTCAACGGGAGCAAGTAAGCAGTTCTTC. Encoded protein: CAWSTSTGASKQFF.

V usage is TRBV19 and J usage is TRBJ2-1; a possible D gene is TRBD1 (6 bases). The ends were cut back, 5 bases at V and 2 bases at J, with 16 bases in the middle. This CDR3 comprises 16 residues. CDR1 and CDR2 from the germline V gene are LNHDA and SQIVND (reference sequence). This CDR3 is CASSSYKSGAYNEQFF. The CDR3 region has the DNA TGTGCCAGTAGTTCTTACAAGTCAGGGGCCTACAATGAGCAGTTCTTC.